This entry concerns a single T cell receptor beta chain. Its antigen is unidentified. The junction had 9 bases not matched to a gene; V was cut back by 7 bases and J by 4 bases. Germline V gives CDR1 MNHEY, CDR2 SVGAGI. The CDR3 is made up of 14 amino acids. Sequenced by immunoSEQ multiplex PCR; TCRdb stores in-frame clones only, minus some. Counted here are just under 45,000 clones, around 80% occurring once; the ten biggest clones make up 11%. The source of the sample is a study of vaccination effects on CD4 cells after COVID-19. Antigen-specific CD4+ T cells were expanded with viral peptide pools in the ViraFEST assay before sequencing. Culturing for more than 9 days preceded CD4+ T cell isolation. Testing of the vaccine recipients showed negative nucleocapsid antibodies and no prior SARS-CoV-2 infection. Wells each received some 2.2 million PBMC, cultured with 10 IU/ml IL-2 and 10 ug/ml peptides.

Study results and caveats: Small numbers of convalescent patients limited the study. It also lacked early post-infection timepoints. Late post-vaccination samples showed marked contraction of infection- and vaccine-induced clones.

The chain couples TRBV6-5 to TRBJ1-1, with 7 nucleotides matching TRBD1. Sequenced here: CD4+ T cells from PBMCs cultured with SARS-CoV-2 spike peptides, sampled before COVID-19 vaccination. This TCR was sampled from a human donor who received a COVID-19 vaccine. The CDR3 sequence: CASIDSGQSTEAFF. The CDR3 region has the DNA TGTGCCAGCATCGACTCGGGACAGTCCACTGAAGCTTTCTTT.